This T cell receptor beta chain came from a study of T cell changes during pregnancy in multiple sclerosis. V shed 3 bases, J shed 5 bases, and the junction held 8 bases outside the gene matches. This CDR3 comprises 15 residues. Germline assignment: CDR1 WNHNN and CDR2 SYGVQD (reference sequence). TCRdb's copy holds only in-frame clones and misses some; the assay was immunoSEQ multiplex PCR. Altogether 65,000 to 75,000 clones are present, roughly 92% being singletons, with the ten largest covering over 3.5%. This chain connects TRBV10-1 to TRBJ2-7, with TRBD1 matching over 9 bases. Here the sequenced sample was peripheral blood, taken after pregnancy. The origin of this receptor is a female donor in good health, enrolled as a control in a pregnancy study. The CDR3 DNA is TGCGCCAGCAGTGATCGTAGGACAGGGGTGGACGAGCAGTACTTC. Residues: CASSDRRTGVDEQYF.